The 27 T cell receptor beta chains in this list originate from one sample, sequenced in a study of T cell responses to AZD1222 COVID-19 vaccine. Repertoires were generated with immunoSEQ multiplex PCR, while TCRdb's copy carries only in-frame clones and drops some. The data hold about 99,000 clones, with around 90% observed a single time. The sequencing used peripheral blood, collected on day 0 of AZD1222 vaccination. All receptors come from an adult in good health.

The rearrangement uses TRBV7-8 and TRBJ1-1, with 11 bases fitting TRBD1. Trimming took 3 bases from V and 7 from J; bases not matched to a gene: 7. Germline-derived CDR1 and CDR2 are SGHVS and FQNEAQ. This CDR3 contains 15 residues. CDR3 sequence reads: CASSFVGQGASEAFF. The DNA for the CDR3 is TGTGCCAGCAGCTTCGTCGGACAGGGGGCGAGTGAAGCTTTCTTT.

The CDR3 DNA follows: TGTGCCAGCAGCCATAGTCCCGGGACACCGACAACTAATGAAAAACTGTTTTTT. Translating gives CASSHSPGTPTTNEKLFF. The chain couples TRBV28 to TRBJ1-4; perhaps TRBD1 as D (6 bases). V gave up 6 bases and J gave up 0 bases, with 20 bases separating them. The CDR3 sequence is 18 residues long. Germline CDR1 reads MDHEN; CDR2 reads SYDVKM.

This chain links TRBV19 with TRBJ1-1; no clear D gene. From germline, CDR1 is LNHDA and CDR2 SQIVND (reference sequence). There are 13 residues in the CDR3. Trimming stripped 1 base from V and 4 bases from J, with 7 bases between. CDR3 loop: CASSIGAGTEAFF. In DNA, the CDR3 is TGTGCCAGTAGTATAGGGGCTGGCACTGAAGCTTTCTTT. The variable domain in full, completed from reference TRBV19 and TRBJ1-1, reads DGGITQSPKYLFRKEGQNVTLSCEQNLNHDAMYWYRQDPGQGLRLIYYSQIVNDFQKGDIAEGYSVSREKKESFPLTVTSAQKNPTAFYLCASSIGAGTEAFFGQGTRLTVV.

The genes are TRBV5-6 and TRBJ1-6; D is unclear. V shed 4 bases and J shed 0 bases, with 11 bases lying between them. CDR1 is SGHDT and CDR2 is YYEEEE in the germline V gene. The CDR3 runs 16 residues. CDR3 sequence: CASSGSGSSYNSPLHF. The CDR3 DNA reads as TGTGCCAGCAGCGGAAGTGGGAGCTCCTATAATTCACCCCTCCACTTT.

The J gene is TRBJ2-1, the V gene TRBV28, with 12 positions matching TRBD1. J lost 10 bases, V lost 5 bases, and 9 bases had no gene match. From germline, CDR1 is MDHEN and CDR2 SYDVKM. This CDR3 is 15 amino acids long. For the CDR3, the DNA is TGTGCCAGCAGTGCCCCGGGACAGGGGGCCGGGGAGCAGTTCTTC. Amino acids: CASSAPGQGAGEQFF.

The chain joins TRBV5-1 to TRBJ1-1; D is possibly TRBD1 (6 bases). CDR1 SGHRS and CDR2 YFSETQ come from the germline V gene. This CDR3 has 15 amino acids. V lost 1 base to trimming and J lost 0 bases, with 10 bases between them. DNA for the CDR3: TGCGCCAGCAGCTTGACAGGGTCAATGAACACTGAAGCTTTCTTT. This encodes CASSLTGSMNTEAFF.

The chain is built from TRBV3-1 (or the pseudogene TRBV3-2) and TRBJ2-3, with D unclear. Germline V gene lookup returns CDR1 LGHDT and CDR2 YNNKEL (reference sequence). V was shortened by 0 bases and J by 13 bases, with 8 bases between the two germline ends. The CDR3 length is 11 residues. The CDR3 reads CASSQEGWEYF. The CDR3, as DNA: TGTGCCAGCAGCCAAGAGGGCTGGGAGTATTTT.

This rearrangement joins TRBV3-1 (or the pseudogene TRBV3-2) to TRBJ2-1; 7 nucleotides match TRBD2. CDR1 is LGHDT and CDR2 is YNNKEL in the germline V gene (reference sequence). Germline trimming cut 0 bases from V and 15 bases from J; bases unmatched to any gene: 14. The CDR3 spans 15 residues. DNA of the CDR3: TGTGCCAGCAGCCAAGATTCGTCAGATGGGAGGGCCCGGTTCTTC. Protein product: CASSQDSSDGRARFF.

For the CDR3, the DNA is TGCGCCAGCAGCCAATCCCAGGACAGGGCGGCACTGTTTTTT. Its protein is CASSQSQDRAALFF. V and J are TRBV5-1 and TRBJ1-4, with 8 bases fitting TRBD1. J lost 13 bases, V lost 4 bases, and 12 bases had no gene match. This CDR3 is built from 14 residues. Germline lookup yields CDR1 SGHRS and CDR2 YFSETQ.

This chain uses TRBV19 with TRBJ2-2; D not resolved. CDR1 and CDR2 from the germline V gene are LNHDA and SQIVND (reference sequence). The CDR3 is made up of 14 amino acids. V was cut by 4 bases and J by 1 base, with 7 bases left in between. The CDR3 bases are TGTGCCAGTAGTAGTTGGGAGAACACCGGGGAGCTGTTTTTT. It encodes CASSSWENTGELFF.

This sequence joins TRBV15 and TRBJ1-3; a possible D gene is TRBD1 (5 bases). Trimming pared 0 bases from V and 0 bases from J, leaving 9 bases between. Looked up from germline, CDR1 is LNHNV and CDR2 is YYDKDF (reference sequence). The CDR3 contains 16 residues. The CDR3 DNA reads as TGTGCCACCAGCAGAGAGAGGGGCTACTCTGGAAACACCATATATTTT. This gives the protein CATSRERGYSGNTIYF.

The genes are TRBV27 and TRBJ1-2; TRBD1 aligns across 8 bases. CDR3 length: 15 residues. The V gene end was trimmed by 6 bases and the J gene end by 4 bases; junction bases not matched to a gene: 10. CDR1 and CDR2 (germline): MNHEY, SMNVEV (reference sequence). The CDR3 DNA reads as TGTGCCAGCAGGACCGGACAGGGTCATAGCTATGGCTACACCTTC. Protein product: CASRTGQGHSYGYTF.

Here the CDR3 reads CASSIAVQGGWAIMTQHF. Here the CDR3 DNA reads TGTGCCAGTAGTATAGCGGTACAGGGAGGTTGGGCAATCATGACCCAGCATTTT. This chain connects TRBV19 to TRBJ1-5; maybe TRBD1 (6 bases). V was pared by 1 base and J by 11 bases, with 27 bases between. The CDR3 is 18 residues long. Germline assignment: CDR1 LNHDA and CDR2 SQIVND (reference sequence).

The J gene is TRBJ1-6, the V gene TRBV5-8; possible D gene TRBD1, 5 bases. The CDR3 has 13 residues. Germline V gene data show CDR1 as SGHTS and CDR2 as YDEGEE. V dropped 9 bases and J dropped 8 bases, with 15 bases sitting between them. The CDR3 nucleotides read TGTGCCACCTCCGGGGGAAGGGATTCACCCCTCCACTTT. Protein sequence: CATSGGRDSPLHF.

This chain links TRBV7-2 with TRBJ2-1; 13 positions agree with TRBD2. The V segment lost 5 bases and the J segment 10 bases; nucleotides outside the gene matches: 8. Germline V gene sequence: CDR1 SGHTA, CDR2 FQGNSA. The CDR3 is made up of 15 amino acids. The CDR3 sequence: CASSPVTSGGWEQFF. CDR3 bases: TGTGCCAGCAGCCCAGTGACTAGCGGGGGGTGGGAGCAGTTCTTC.

The chain is built from TRBV28 and TRBJ2-5, with D tentatively TRBD1 (5 bases). With 4 bases removed from V and 1 base from J, the gap between germline ends came to 13 bases. CDR1 is MDHEN and CDR2 is SYDVKM in the germline V gene. The CDR3 loop spans 15 amino acids. The CDR3 DNA reads as TGTGCCAGCAGTTCCGAAGGGGCAGCCCAAGAGACCCAGTACTTC. This sequence encodes CASSSEGAAQETQYF. Complete variable domain (other parts from reference TRBV28 and TRBJ2-5): DVKVTQSSRYLVKRTGEKVFLECVQDMDHENMFWYRQDPGLGLRLIYFSYDVKMKEKGDIPEGYSVSREKKERFSLILESASTNQTSMYLCASSSEGAAQETQYFGPGTRLLVL.

The chain links TRBV7-9 to TRBJ1-5, with 8 nucleotides matching TRBD1. Germline V CDR1 and CDR2: SEHNR, FQNEAQ (reference sequence). Trimming cost V 5 bases and J 5 bases; bases outside gene matches: 8. The CDR3 runs 15 residues. In DNA, the CDR3 is TGTGCCAGCAGCACCGGACAGGGCGGACATCAGCCCCAGCATTTT. It specifies CASSTGQGGHQPQHF.

This chain links TRBV11-1 with TRBJ2-1, with TRBD2 identical over 7 bases. CDR3 size: 14 residues. The trim removed 5 bases at V and 6 bases at J, leaving 7 bases unmatched. Germline loops: CDR1 SGHAT, CDR2 FQDESV (reference sequence). CDR3: CASSIGSGSNEQFF. In nucleotides, the CDR3 is TGTGCCAGCAGCATCGGTAGCGGGTCCAATGAGCAGTTCTTC.

The CDR3 coding sequence is TGTGCCAGCAGCCCCCCAGATCGAGCGGGATCCTACAATGAGCAGTTCTTC. Amino acids: CASSPPDRAGSYNEQFF. This chain uses TRBV3-1 (or the pseudogene TRBV3-2) with TRBJ2-1; 7 bases align to TRBD2. The CDR3 is made up of 17 amino acids. After removal of 4 bases from V and 1 base from J, the junction contained 10 bases not matched to a gene. CDR1 is LGHDT, CDR2 YNNKEL, per germline (reference sequence).

This chain connects TRBV27 to TRBJ1-4, with TRBD1 as a possible D gene (6 bases). Germline values: CDR1 MNHEY, CDR2 SMNVEV (reference sequence). The length of the CDR3 is 16 residues. V shed 6 bases and J shed 0 bases, with 14 bases lying between them. The CDR3 bases are TGTGCCAGCAGAGATGAAGGGACAACAACTAATGAAAAACTGTTTTTT. Protein: CASRDEGTTTNEKLFF.

Concerning this clone itself: Different DNA sequences within this sample yield the same CDR3. V is TRBV18 and J is TRBJ1-2; a weak D match, TRBD1 (5 bases). V was shortened by 4 bases and J by 3 bases, with 12 bases between the two germline ends. Germline V lookup: CDR1 KGHSH, CDR2 LQKENI. The CDR3 is 14 amino acids. The CDR3, as DNA: TGTGCCAGCTCACTAGCCGGGACGGACTATGGCTACACCTTC. Translation: CASSLAGTDYGYTF.

The V call is TRBV7-9, the J call TRBJ1-2; D gene ambiguous. V lost 2 bases and J lost 4, with 11 bases in between. The length of the CDR3 is 14 residues. CDR1 is SEHNR, CDR2 FQNEAQ, per germline (reference sequence). The CDR3 reads CASSLLGLIYGYTF. The CDR3 DNA follows: TGTGCCAGCAGCTTATTAGGTCTGATCTATGGCTACACCTTC.

The CDR3 is CASRLGLAGGQVEDTQYF. CDR3 sequence (DNA): TGTGCCAGCAGACTGGGACTAGCGGGGGGTCAGGTTGAAGATACGCAGTATTTT. V gene TRBV5-6 combines with J gene TRBJ2-3; 15 nucleotides match TRBD2. Per germline, CDR1 SGHDT and CDR2 YYEEEE. Trimming at V came to 5 bases and at J to 5 bases, leaving 12 bases not matched to a gene. The CDR3 covers 18 residues.

V and J are TRBV6-5 and TRBJ1-1; 8 positions match TRBD1. Per the germline V gene, CDR1 is MNHEY and CDR2 is SVGAGI. Unmatched junction bases numbered 6, after V lost 2 bases and J lost 4 bases. This CDR3 contains 15 residues. CDR3 loop: CASSYDDRGGTEAFF. CDR3 DNA sequence: TGTGCCAGCAGTTACGACGACAGGGGAGGCACTGAAGCTTTCTTT.

This rearrangement joins TRBV24-1 to TRBJ1-5; unclear D gene. The V gene lost 5 bases and the J gene lost 3 bases, with 13 bases spanning the gap. The CDR3 spans 15 residues. CDR1 and CDR2 (germline): KGHDR, SFDVKD. The CDR3 is CATSGGPIPNQPQHF. The CDR3 bases are TGTGCCACCAGTGGAGGCCCCATTCCCAATCAGCCCCAGCATTTT.

The chain recombines TRBV5-1 with TRBJ1-3, with D perhaps matching TRBD1 (5 bases). Per germline, CDR1 SGHRS and CDR2 YFSETQ. V lost 0 bases to trimming and J lost 0 bases, with 10 bases between them. The CDR3 extends over 16 amino acids. CDR3: CASSLGQGYSGNTIYF. DNA of the CDR3: TGCGCCAGCAGCTTGGGTCAGGGATACTCTGGAAACACCATATATTTT. Together with reference TRBV5-1 and TRBJ1-3, the CDR3 gives the full variable domain: KAGVTQTPRYLIKTRGQQVTLSCSPISGHRSVSWYQQTPGQGLQFLFEYFSETQRNKGNFPGRFSGRQFSNSRSEMNVSTLELGDSALYLCASSLGQGYSGNTIYFGEGSWLTVV.

The chain has TRBV25-1 and TRBJ1-5; D remains ambiguous. Germline CDR1 is MGHDK and CDR2 is SYGVNS. V was clipped by 3 bases and J by 4 bases, with 4 bases between them. The CDR3 sequence is 12 residues long. CDR3 in DNA: TGTGCCAGCAGTGACGGGAATCAGCCCCAGCATTTT. This sequence encodes CASSDGNQPQHF.